The TCR beta chain described here comes from a study of blood T cell repertoires in COVID-19. Across the study: The samples span acute and convalescent COVID-19 from the United States, Italy and Spain.

TCRdb keeps only in-frame clones here, not all; method: immunoSEQ multiplex PCR. Here the sample spans roughly 80,000 clones, approximately 88% being singletons. Sequences were obtained from peripheral blood. The TCR comes from a man aged 45 to 65 with active COVID-19.

CDR3 bases: TGTGCCAGCAGCCGAGGTGGGAGCAATCAGCCCCAGCATTTT. Its protein product is CASSRGGSNQPQHF. The gene calls are TRBV3-1 (or the pseudogene TRBV3-2) and TRBJ1-5; D is unclear. The germline gives CDR1 LGHDT, CDR2 YNNKEL (reference sequence). This CDR3 is 14 amino acids long. The V end was cut by 4 bases, the J end by 1 base, with 8 bases between.